This T cell receptor beta chain stems from a study of cytomegalovirus exposure and HLA in healthy donors. General study findings and limits: A reported reduction in N-insertions relative to the 666-donor mean was seen in an Asian-associated ancestry cluster in a later analysis. The later analysis indicated that the majority of CMV-associated TCR beta chains appeared HLA-restricted. Cytomegalovirus status was reportedly diagnosed by the classifier with high specificity and sensitivity.

About this clone itself: The antigen remains undetermined.

With 60 Vbeta and 13 Jbeta primers, the PCR was carried out. Assay: immunoSEQ multiplex PCR; the TCRdb copy retains only in-frame clones and omits some. The data show fewer than 200,000 clones, roughly 81% seen once. The CDR3 is made up of 16 amino acids. Germline values: CDR1 LGHNA, CDR2 YNFKEQ. V trimming: 3 bases; J trimming: 3 bases; junction bases outside the gene matches: 9. The TCR sequence derives from a woman aged 50 to 60 in good health and CMV-seronegative. Sequenced sample: PBMCs. The rearrangement links TRBV4-2 to TRBJ2-3, with 7 bases identical to TRBD2. In nucleotides, the CDR3 is TGTGCCAGCAGCCAGCGGATGGCTAGCGGTACAGATACGCAGTATTTT. It is translated as CASSQRMASGTDTQYF.